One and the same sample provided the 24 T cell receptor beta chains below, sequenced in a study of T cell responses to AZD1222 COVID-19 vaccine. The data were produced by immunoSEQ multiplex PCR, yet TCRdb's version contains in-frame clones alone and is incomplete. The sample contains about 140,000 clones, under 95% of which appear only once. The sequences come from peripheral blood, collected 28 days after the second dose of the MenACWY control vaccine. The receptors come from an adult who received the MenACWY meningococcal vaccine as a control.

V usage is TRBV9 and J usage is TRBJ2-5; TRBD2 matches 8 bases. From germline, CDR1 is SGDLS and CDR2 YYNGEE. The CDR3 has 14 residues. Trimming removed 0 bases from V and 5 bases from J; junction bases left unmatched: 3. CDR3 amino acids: CASSVAPGGETQYF. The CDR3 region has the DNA TGTGCCAGCAGCGTAGCTCCGGGGGGGGAGACCCAGTACTTC.

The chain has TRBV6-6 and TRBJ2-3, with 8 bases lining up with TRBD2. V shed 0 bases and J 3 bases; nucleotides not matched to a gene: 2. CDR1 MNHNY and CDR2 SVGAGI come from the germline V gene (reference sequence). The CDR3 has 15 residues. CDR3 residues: CASSYSGLATDTQYF. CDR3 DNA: TGTGCCAGCAGTTACTCAGGACTAGCTACAGATACGCAGTATTTT.

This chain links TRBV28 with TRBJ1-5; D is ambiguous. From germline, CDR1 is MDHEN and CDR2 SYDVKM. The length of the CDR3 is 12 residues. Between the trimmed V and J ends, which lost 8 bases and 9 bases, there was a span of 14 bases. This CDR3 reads CASGRGLGPQHF. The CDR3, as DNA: TGTGCCAGCGGACGGGGTCTAGGGCCCCAGCATTTT.

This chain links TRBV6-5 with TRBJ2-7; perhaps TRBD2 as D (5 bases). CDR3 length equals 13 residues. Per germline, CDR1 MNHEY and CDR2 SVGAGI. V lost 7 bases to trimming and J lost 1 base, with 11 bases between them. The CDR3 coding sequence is TGTGCCAGCAAGTCTAGCTGGTCCTACGAGCAGTACTTC. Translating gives CASKSSWSYEQYF.

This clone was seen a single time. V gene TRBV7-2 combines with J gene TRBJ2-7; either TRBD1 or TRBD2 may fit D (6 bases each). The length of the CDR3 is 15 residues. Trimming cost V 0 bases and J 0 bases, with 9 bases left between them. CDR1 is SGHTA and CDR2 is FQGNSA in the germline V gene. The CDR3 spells CASSLAGGFSYEQYF. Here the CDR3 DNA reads TGTGCCAGCAGCTTAGCCGGGGGCTTCTCCTACGAGCAGTACTTC.

CDR3 in DNA: TGTGCCAGCAGCTTAGGTACAGGGGGAAAACTGTTTTTT. It is translated as CASSLGTGGKLFF. The rearrangement joins TRBV7-9 to TRBJ1-4; TRBD1 agrees at 8 bases. CDR1 is SEHNR, CDR2 FQNEAQ, per germline (reference sequence). V lost 1 base and J lost 10; bases outside the gene matches: 2. The CDR3 totals 13 residues.

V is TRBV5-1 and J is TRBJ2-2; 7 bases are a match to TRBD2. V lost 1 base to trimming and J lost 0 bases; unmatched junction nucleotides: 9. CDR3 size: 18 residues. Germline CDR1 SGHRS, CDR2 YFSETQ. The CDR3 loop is CASSLRSQLATNTGELFF. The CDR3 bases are TGCGCCAGCAGCTTGAGGAGCCAACTAGCGACGAACACCGGGGAGCTGTTTTTT. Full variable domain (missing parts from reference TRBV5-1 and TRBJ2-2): KAGVTQTPRYLIKTRGQQVTLSCSPISGHRSVSWYQQTPGQGLQFLFEYFSETQRNKGNFPGRFSGRQFSNSRSEMNVSTLELGDSALYLCASSLRSQLATNTGELFFGEGSRLTVL.

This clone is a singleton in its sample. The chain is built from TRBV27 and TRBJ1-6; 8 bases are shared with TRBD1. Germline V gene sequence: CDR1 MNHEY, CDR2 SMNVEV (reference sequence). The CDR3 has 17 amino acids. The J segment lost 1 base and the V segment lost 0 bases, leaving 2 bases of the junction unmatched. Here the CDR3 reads CASSLSGTGSYNSPLHF. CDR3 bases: TGTGCCAGCAGTTTATCGGGGACAGGATCCTATAATTCACCCCTCCACTTT.

CDR3 sequence: CASSQEMGWTEAFF. As DNA, the CDR3 is TGCGCCAGCAGCCAAGAGATGGGCTGGACTGAAGCTTTCTTT. The chain employs TRBV4-3 and TRBJ1-1, with D hard to call. Germline values: CDR1 LGHNA, CDR2 YSLEER. V lost 0 bases and J lost 5, with 10 bases in between. The CDR3 is 14 residues long.

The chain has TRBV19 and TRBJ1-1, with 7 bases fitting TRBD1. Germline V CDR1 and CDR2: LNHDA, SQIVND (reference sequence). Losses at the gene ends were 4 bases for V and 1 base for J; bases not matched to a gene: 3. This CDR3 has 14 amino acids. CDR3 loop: CASSKTGRNTEAFF. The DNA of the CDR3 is TGTGCCAGTAGTAAGACAGGGCGGAACACTGAAGCTTTCTTT.

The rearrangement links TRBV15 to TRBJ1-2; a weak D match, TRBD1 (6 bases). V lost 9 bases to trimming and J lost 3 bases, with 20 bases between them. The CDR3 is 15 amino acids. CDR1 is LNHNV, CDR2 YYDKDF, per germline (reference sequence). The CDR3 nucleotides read TGTGCCACAGGCTCCGGGGGCAGTGGCGACTATGGCTACACCTTC. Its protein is CATGSGGSGDYGYTF.

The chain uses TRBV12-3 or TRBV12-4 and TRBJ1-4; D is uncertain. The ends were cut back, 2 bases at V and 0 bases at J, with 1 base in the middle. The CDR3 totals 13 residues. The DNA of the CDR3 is TGTGCCAGCAGTTTATCAACTAATGAAAAACTGTTTTTT. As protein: CASSLSTNEKLFF.

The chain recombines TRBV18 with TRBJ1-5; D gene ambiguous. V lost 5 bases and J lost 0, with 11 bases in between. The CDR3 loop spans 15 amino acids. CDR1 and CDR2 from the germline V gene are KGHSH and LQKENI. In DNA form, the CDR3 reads TGTGCCAGCTCAGAAAGGACGGGTAGCAATCAGCCCCAGCATTTT. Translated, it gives CASSERTGSNQPQHF. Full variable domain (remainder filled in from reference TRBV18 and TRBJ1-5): NAGVMQNPRHLVRRRGQEARLRCSPMKGHSHVYWYRQLPEEGLKFMVYLQKENIIDESGMPKERFSAEFPKEGPSILRIQQVVRGDSAAYFCASSERTGSNQPQHFGDGTRLSIL.

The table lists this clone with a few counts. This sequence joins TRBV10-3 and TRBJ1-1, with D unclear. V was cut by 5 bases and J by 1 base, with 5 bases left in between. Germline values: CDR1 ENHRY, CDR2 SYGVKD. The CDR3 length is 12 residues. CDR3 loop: CAISKRNTEAFF. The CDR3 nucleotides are TGTGCCATCAGTAAGCGGAACACTGAAGCTTTCTTT.

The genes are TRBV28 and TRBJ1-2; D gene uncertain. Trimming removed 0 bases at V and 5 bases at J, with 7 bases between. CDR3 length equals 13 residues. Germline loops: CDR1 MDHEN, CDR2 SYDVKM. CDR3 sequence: CASSLWAVYGYTF. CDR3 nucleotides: TGTGCCAGCAGTTTATGGGCGGTATATGGCTACACCTTC.

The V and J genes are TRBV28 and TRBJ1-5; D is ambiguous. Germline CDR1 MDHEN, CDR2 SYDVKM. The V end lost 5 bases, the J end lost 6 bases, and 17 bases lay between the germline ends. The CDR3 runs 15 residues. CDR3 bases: TGTGCCAGCAGTCCCCTGAGGTCGATGGGTCAGCCCCAGCATTTT. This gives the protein CASSPLRSMGQPQHF.

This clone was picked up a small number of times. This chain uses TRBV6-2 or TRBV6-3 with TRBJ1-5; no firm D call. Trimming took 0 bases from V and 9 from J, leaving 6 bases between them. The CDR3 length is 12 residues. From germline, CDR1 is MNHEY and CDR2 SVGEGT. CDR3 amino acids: CASSYSRWPQHF. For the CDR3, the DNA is TGTGCCAGCAGTTACTCCCGGTGGCCCCAGCATTTT.

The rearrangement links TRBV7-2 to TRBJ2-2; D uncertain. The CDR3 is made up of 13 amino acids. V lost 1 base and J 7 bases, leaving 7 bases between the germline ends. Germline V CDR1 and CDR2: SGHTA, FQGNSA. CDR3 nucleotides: TGTGCCAGCAGCTTAGTTGGGTACGGGGAGCTGTTTTTT. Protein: CASSLVGYGELFF.

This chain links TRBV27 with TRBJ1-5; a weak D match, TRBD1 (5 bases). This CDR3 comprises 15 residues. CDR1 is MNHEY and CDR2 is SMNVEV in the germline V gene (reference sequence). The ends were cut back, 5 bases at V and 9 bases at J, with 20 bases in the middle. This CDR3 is CASSLNPGPDGPQHF. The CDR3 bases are TGTGCCAGCAGTCTAAATCCGGGGCCAGATGGGCCCCAGCATTTT.

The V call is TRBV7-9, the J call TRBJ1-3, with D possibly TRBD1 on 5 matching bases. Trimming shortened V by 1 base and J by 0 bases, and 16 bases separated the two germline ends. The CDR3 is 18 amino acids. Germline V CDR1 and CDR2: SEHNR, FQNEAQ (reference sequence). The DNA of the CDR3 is TGTGCCAGCAGCTTAGGGTCCGGGGCAGGAAGCTCTGGAAACACCATATATTTT. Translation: CASSLGSGAGSSGNTIYF.

The CDR3 reads CASSPGKVRTQNEQYF. For the CDR3, the DNA is TGTGCCAGCAGCCCTGGAAAGGTTCGCACTCAGAACGAGCAGTACTTC. This rearrangement joins TRBV5-6 to TRBJ2-7, with no clear D. CDR1 SGHDT and CDR2 YYEEEE come from the germline V gene. The CDR3 has 16 amino acids. Trimming removed 4 bases at V and 5 bases at J, with 22 bases between.

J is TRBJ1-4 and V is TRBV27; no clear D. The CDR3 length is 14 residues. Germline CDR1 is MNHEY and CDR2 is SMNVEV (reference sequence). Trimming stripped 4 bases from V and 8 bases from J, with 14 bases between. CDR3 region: CASSSGLGREKLFF. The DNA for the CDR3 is TGTGCCAGCAGTTCGGGCCTAGGGCGGGAAAAACTGTTTTTT.

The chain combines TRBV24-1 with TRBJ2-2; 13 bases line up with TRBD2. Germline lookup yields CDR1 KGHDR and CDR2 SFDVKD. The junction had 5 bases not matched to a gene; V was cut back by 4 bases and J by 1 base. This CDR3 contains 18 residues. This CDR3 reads CATSELTSGGWNTGELFF. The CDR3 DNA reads TGTGCCACCAGTGAATTGACTAGCGGGGGGTGGAACACCGGGGAGCTGTTTTTT.

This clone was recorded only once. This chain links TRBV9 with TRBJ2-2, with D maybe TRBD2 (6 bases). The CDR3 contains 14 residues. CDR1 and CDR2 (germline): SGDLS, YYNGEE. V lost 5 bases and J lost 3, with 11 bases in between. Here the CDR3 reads CASRITGDTGELFF. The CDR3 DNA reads TGTGCCAGCAGAATAACGGGGGACACCGGGGAGCTGTTTTTT.